Listed here are 28 T cell receptor beta chains from one sample, sequenced in a study of T cell changes during pregnancy in multiple sclerosis. The assay was immunoSEQ multiplex PCR, and TCRdb's table has in-frame clones only and misses some. This sample yields around 92,000 clones, of which almost 95% are seen a single time; less than 2.5% belongs to the top ten. The sequences come from peripheral blood, collected in the third trimester of pregnancy. The source is a female donor with multiple sclerosis, enrolled in a pregnancy study.

Written as DNA, the CDR3 is TGTGCCAGCAGTTCCCGGACTAGGTCGATCAATGAGCAGTTCTTC. Encoded protein: CASSSRTRSINEQFF. This rearrangement joins TRBV28 to TRBJ2-1, with 7 bases matching TRBD2. The CDR3 consists of 15 residues. Per the germline V gene, CDR1 is MDHEN and CDR2 is SYDVKM. The junction had 9 bases not matched to a gene; V was cut back by 4 bases and J by 6 bases.

V is TRBV6-5 and J is TRBJ2-7, with TRBD1 matching 9 bases. Germline CDR1 is MNHEY and CDR2 is SVGAGI. The CDR3 runs to 14 residues. V lost 4 bases, J lost 6 bases, and 7 bases stayed unmatched. The CDR3 sequence: CASSSGGTGREQYF. The DNA of the CDR3 is TGTGCCAGCAGTTCGGGCGGGACAGGGCGCGAGCAGTACTTC.

This clone has more than one count but fewer than ten. The rearrangement links TRBV6-5 to TRBJ1-2, with a possible D match to TRBD1 (6 bases). The CDR3 is 11 residues long. Germline V gene data show CDR1 as MNHEY and CDR2 as SVGAGI. V lost 7 bases and J 4 bases, leaving 7 bases between the germline ends. CDR3 protein: CASTRGYGYTF. The CDR3 DNA reads as TGTGCCAGCACCAGGGGCTATGGCTACACCTTC.

This clone was observed a single time. The gene calls are TRBV2 and TRBJ1-3, with TRBD1 matching over 7 bases. There are 16 residues in the CDR3. CDR1 SNHLY and CDR2 FYNNEI come from the germline V gene. The J segment lost 0 bases and the V segment lost 4 bases, leaving 6 bases of the junction unmatched. CDR3 loop: CASSVIGGSSGNTIYF. The CDR3 nucleotides are TGTGCCAGCAGTGTGATAGGGGGCTCCTCTGGAAACACCATATATTTT.

V gene TRBV19 combines with J gene TRBJ2-1; 8 bases align to TRBD2. Germline lookup yields CDR1 LNHDA and CDR2 SQIVND (reference sequence). This CDR3 is 16 amino acids long. Trimming cost V 5 bases and J 3 bases; bases outside gene matches: 9. The CDR3 DNA reads TGTGCCAGTAGTTCTTACGGGAGGGCCTTCTACAATGAGCAGTTCTTC. This gives the protein CASSSYGRAFYNEQFF.

CDR3 residues: CASSPGTAPHRNYGYTF. Written as DNA, the CDR3 is TGCGCCAGCAGCCCGGGGACAGCTCCACACCGTAACTATGGCTACACCTTC. V is TRBV5-1 and J is TRBJ1-2, with 7 nucleotides matching TRBD1. This CDR3 region has 17 residues. Germline CDR1 is SGHRS and CDR2 is YFSETQ. J was trimmed by 1 base and V by 4 bases; bases with no gene match: 13.

The chain has TRBV28 and TRBJ2-7, with D tentatively TRBD1 (6 bases). CDR3 length: 16 amino acids. Germline V CDR1 and CDR2: MDHEN, SYDVKM. V gave up 4 bases and J gave up 0 bases, with 16 bases separating them. This CDR3 is CASSWDTEAASYEQYF. DNA for the CDR3: TGTGCCAGCAGTTGGGACACCGAAGCGGCCTCCTACGAGCAGTACTTC. Combining the CDR3 with reference TRBV28 and TRBJ2-7 gives the whole variable domain DVKVTQSSRYLVKRTGEKVFLECVQDMDHENMFWYRQDPGLGLRLIYFSYDVKMKEKGDIPEGYSVSREKKERFSLILESASTNQTSMYLCASSWDTEAASYEQYFGPGTRLTVT.

The chain carries TRBV4-1 and TRBJ2-1; TRBD1 aligns across 8 bases. CDR1 and CDR2 (germline): MGHRA, YSYEKL. V lost 5 bases, J lost 2 bases, and 8 bases stayed unmatched. The CDR3 is 16 amino acids. In DNA form, the CDR3 reads TGCGCCAGCAGCAAGCCCGGGACAGGCACCTACAATGAGCAGTTCTTC. This translates into CASSKPGTGTYNEQFF.

This rearrangement joins TRBV7-6 to TRBJ1-3, with D unresolved. Trimming took off 0 bases at V and 4 bases at J, with 19 bases between the two ends. Germline assignment: CDR1 SGHVS and CDR2 FNYEAQ. The CDR3 covers 18 residues. The CDR3: CASSLALSLTSSGNTIYF. CDR3 sequence (DNA): TGTGCCAGCAGCTTAGCGCTAAGCCTCACCTCCTCCGGAAACACCATATATTTT.

The chain has TRBV4-1 and TRBJ2-2, with TRBD1 identical over 8 bases. From germline, CDR1 is MGHRA and CDR2 YSYEKL. The CDR3 loop spans 14 amino acids. V was clipped by 6 bases and J by 7 bases; unmatched bases: 7. CDR3 DNA sequence: TGCGCCAGCAGGTTCCCAGGGGGCGACGGGGAGCTGTTTTTT. Protein: CASRFPGGDGELFF.

The chain has TRBV6-5 and TRBJ2-3; no clear D gene. V lost 5 bases to trimming and J lost 8 bases, with 11 bases between them. The CDR3 is made up of 12 amino acids. Germline V gene sequence: CDR1 MNHEY, CDR2 SVGAGI. The CDR3 DNA reads as TGTGCCAGCAGTAGAGCCGGAGTTACGCAGTATTTT. Translating it yields CASSRAGVTQYF.

This chain uses TRBV29-1 with TRBJ1-1; D unresolved. Germline values: CDR1 SQVTM, CDR2 ANQGSEA. V dropped 3 bases and J dropped 3 bases, with 11 bases sitting between them. This CDR3 is 13 amino acids long. CDR3: CSVDRDGDTEAFF. CDR3 bases: TGCAGCGTTGACCGTGACGGAGACACTGAAGCTTTCTTT.

This sequence joins TRBV27 and TRBJ2-7; 11 bases match TRBD2. The CDR3 has 18 residues. After removal of 5 bases from V and 4 bases from J, the junction contained 16 bases not matched to a gene. Germline CDR1 reads MNHEY; CDR2 reads SMNVEV (reference sequence). CDR3 amino acids: CASSTRPGLAVNQYEQYF. CDR3 in DNA: TGTGCCAGCAGTACTCGGCCGGGACTAGCGGTGAATCAATACGAGCAGTACTTC.

The chain links TRBV5-1 to TRBJ2-2; 10 nucleotides match TRBD1. CDR1 SGHRS and CDR2 YFSETQ come from the germline V gene. CDR3 length equals 17 residues. V shed 0 bases, J shed 6 bases, and the junction held 8 bases outside the gene matches. CDR3 protein: CASSLDPGQGISGELFF. CDR3 sequence (DNA): TGCGCCAGCAGCTTGGATCCGGGACAGGGGATCTCCGGGGAGCTGTTTTTT.

V gene TRBV9 combines with J gene TRBJ1-3; D is unresolved. Per the germline V gene, CDR1 is SGDLS and CDR2 is YYNGEE. Trimming shortened V by 0 bases and J by 0 bases, and 7 bases separated the two germline ends. The CDR3 loop spans 15 amino acids. The CDR3 loop reads CASSVGASSGNTIYF. The CDR3 DNA reads TGTGCCAGCAGCGTAGGGGCGAGCTCTGGAAACACCATATATTTT.

The chain's CDR3 is CASSLAGAHEQFF. CDR3 bases: TGCGCCAGCAGCTTGGCGGGAGCCCATGAGCAGTTCTTC. This chain links TRBV5-1 with TRBJ2-1, with a possible D match to TRBD2 (6 bases). V lost 0 bases, J lost 8 bases, and 9 bases lay in between. The length of the CDR3 is 13 residues. The germline gives CDR1 SGHRS, CDR2 YFSETQ.

As DNA, the CDR3 is TGTGCCAGCAGCTTAGAGCAGACTAGCGGGAGCGATGAGCAGTTCTTC. Translated, it gives CASSLEQTSGSDEQFF. The rearrangement links TRBV7-9 to TRBJ2-1, with 12 positions matching TRBD2. V shed 1 base, J shed 8 bases, and the junction held 6 bases outside the gene matches. Germline V gene sequence: CDR1 SEHNR, CDR2 FQNEAQ (reference sequence). The CDR3 extends over 16 amino acids.

A single count supports this clone. The rearrangement uses TRBV6-6 and TRBJ1-2, with TRBD1 as a possible D gene (6 bases). The V gene lost 6 bases and the J gene lost 0 bases, with 14 bases spanning the gap. Per the germline V gene, CDR1 is MNHNY and CDR2 is SVGAGI (reference sequence). The CDR3 is 15 amino acids. In nucleotides, the CDR3 is TGTGCCAGCAGACAATACAGGGAAGCTAACTATGGCTACACCTTC. This translates into CASRQYREANYGYTF.

The chain has TRBV11-2 and TRBJ2-1; 8 bases map to TRBD2. Germline V gives CDR1 SGHAT, CDR2 FQNNGV. The CDR3 covers 15 residues. With V trimmed by 1 base and J by 4 bases, 3 bases remained unmatched. CDR3 DNA: TGTGCCAGCAGCTTAGGCGGGAGGAGTTACAATGAGCAGTTCTTC. Translating it yields CASSLGGRSYNEQFF.

The chain is built from TRBV4-3 and TRBJ2-7; 8 bases map to TRBD1. The CDR3 is 14 amino acids. The J segment lost 4 bases and the V segment lost 1 base, leaving 3 bases of the junction unmatched. Germline loops: CDR1 LGHNA, CDR2 YSLEER. CDR3 loop: CASSQAGGRYEQYF. CDR3 DNA: TGCGCCAGCAGCCAAGCAGGGGGCAGGTACGAGCAGTACTTC.

The chain has TRBV7-6 and TRBJ2-2; 10 nucleotides agree with TRBD1. The CDR3 is made up of 15 amino acids. Germline V gene lookup returns CDR1 SGHVS and CDR2 FNYEAQ. Trimming cost V 4 bases and J 14 bases; bases outside gene matches: 13. As DNA, the CDR3 is TGTGCCAGCAGCTCACGACAGGGGGCGCAGGGCGAACTGTTTTTT. Protein: CASSSRQGAQGELFF.

This rearrangement joins TRBV4-2 to TRBJ1-1; 7 bases are shared with TRBD1. The V gene's germline CDR1 is LGHNA and CDR2 YNFKEQ. This CDR3 has 15 amino acids. Unmatched junction bases numbered 11, after V lost 6 bases and J lost 4 bases. The CDR3 nucleotides read TGTGCCAGCAGGGGAAAGACAGGGCCAAGCACTGAAGCTTTCTTT. Translating it yields CASRGKTGPSTEAFF.

V and J are TRBV28 and TRBJ2-7; no definite D call. Between the trimmed V and J ends, which lost 0 bases and 3 bases, there was a span of 12 bases. CDR3 length: 15 amino acids. The germline V gene encodes CDR1 MDHEN and CDR2 SYDVKM. CDR3 in amino acids: CASSLWLAVGYEQYF. For the CDR3, the DNA is TGTGCCAGCAGTTTATGGTTAGCAGTCGGCTACGAGCAGTACTTC.

The rearrangement uses TRBV19 and TRBJ2-5; TRBD2 matches 11 bases. Germline V gives CDR1 LNHDA, CDR2 SQIVND (reference sequence). V lost 5 bases to trimming and J lost 2 bases; unmatched junction nucleotides: 4. This CDR3 contains 15 residues. The CDR3 loop reads CASSFIAGGQETQYF. The DNA of the CDR3 is TGTGCCAGTAGTTTCATAGCGGGAGGGCAAGAGACCCAGTACTTC.

This chain links TRBV28 with TRBJ2-7; 9 nucleotides line up with TRBD2. Germline-derived CDR1 and CDR2 are MDHEN and SYDVKM. Trimming cost V 6 bases and J 1 base; bases outside gene matches: 19. CDR3 length: 19 residues. The chain's CDR3 is CASSSPREGFGQISYEQYF. The CDR3 bases are TGTGCCAGCAGCTCGCCGCGGGAGGGCTTCGGACAGATATCCTACGAGCAGTACTTC. The variable domain in full, completed from reference TRBV28 and TRBJ2-7, reads DVKVTQSSRYLVKRTGEKVFLECVQDMDHENMFWYRQDPGLGLRLIYFSYDVKMKEKGDIPEGYSVSREKKERFSLILESASTNQTSMYLCASSSPREGFGQISYEQYFGPGTRLTVT.

This chain uses TRBV7-2 with TRBJ2-5; 9 nucleotides align to TRBD2. J was trimmed by 1 base and V by 5 bases; bases with no gene match: 2. Per germline, CDR1 SGHTA and CDR2 FQGNSA. This CDR3 has 14 residues. The CDR3 bases are TGTGCCAGCAGCCCTAGCGGGATCCAAGAGACCCAGTACTTC. It yields the protein CASSPSGIQETQYF.

This rearrangement joins TRBV19 to TRBJ2-1; 9 bases are shared with TRBD1. The germline V gene has CDR1 LNHDA and CDR2 SQIVND (reference sequence). The CDR3 sequence is 14 residues long. Unmatched junction bases numbered 3, after V lost 3 bases and J lost 6 bases. The CDR3 region has the DNA TGTGCCAGTAGTATGGACAGGGGTTCCAATGAGCAGTTCTTC. This gives the protein CASSMDRGSNEQFF.

J is TRBJ2-7 and V is TRBV7-9; D may be TRBD1 (6 bases). Per germline, CDR1 SEHNR and CDR2 FQNEAQ (reference sequence). The germline V and J ends were trimmed by 1 base and 2 bases, with 15 bases remaining between them. The length of the CDR3 is 16 residues. CDR3 sequence (DNA): TGTGCCAGCAGCTTAGACCTGACAGGCACTACCTACGAGCAGTACTTC. Its translation: CASSLDLTGTTYEQYF.